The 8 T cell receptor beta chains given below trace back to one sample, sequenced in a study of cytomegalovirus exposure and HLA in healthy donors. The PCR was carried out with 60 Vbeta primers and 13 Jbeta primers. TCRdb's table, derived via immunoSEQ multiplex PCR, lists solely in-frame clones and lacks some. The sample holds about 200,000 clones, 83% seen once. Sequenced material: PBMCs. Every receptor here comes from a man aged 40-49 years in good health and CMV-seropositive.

This CDR3 is CASTGDLWGYTF. DNA of the CDR3: TGTGCCAGCACGGGGGACCTTTGGGGCTACACCTTC. This sequence joins TRBV6-1 and TRBJ1-2; a weak D match, TRBD1 (5 bases). CDR3 length: 12 residues. V gave up 7 bases and J gave up 8 bases, with 14 bases separating them. CDR1 and CDR2 from the germline V gene are MNHNS and SASEGT.

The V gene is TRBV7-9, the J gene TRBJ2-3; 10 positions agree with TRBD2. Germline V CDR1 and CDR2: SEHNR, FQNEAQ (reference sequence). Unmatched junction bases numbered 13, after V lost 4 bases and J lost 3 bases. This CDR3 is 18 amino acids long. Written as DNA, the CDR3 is TGTGCCAGCAGCTCAGGACTAGCGGTAGGAGGTCGGACAGATACGCAGTATTTT. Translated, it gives CASSSGLAVGGRTDTQYF.

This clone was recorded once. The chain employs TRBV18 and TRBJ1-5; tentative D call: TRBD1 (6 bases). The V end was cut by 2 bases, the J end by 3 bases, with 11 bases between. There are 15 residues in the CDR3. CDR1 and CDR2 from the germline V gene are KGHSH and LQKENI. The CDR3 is CASSPTGIANQPQHF. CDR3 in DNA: TGTGCCAGCTCACCAACAGGGATCGCCAATCAGCCCCAGCATTTT.

CDR3 sequence: CASSPLGAEAFF. The CDR3 DNA reads as TGTGCCAGCTCACCCTTAGGGGCGGAAGCTTTCTTT. This chain links TRBV18 with TRBJ1-1; D may be TRBD1 (5 bases). V lost 3 bases and J 8 bases, leaving 10 bases between the germline ends. CDR1 is KGHSH, CDR2 LQKENI, per germline. The CDR3 extends over 12 amino acids.

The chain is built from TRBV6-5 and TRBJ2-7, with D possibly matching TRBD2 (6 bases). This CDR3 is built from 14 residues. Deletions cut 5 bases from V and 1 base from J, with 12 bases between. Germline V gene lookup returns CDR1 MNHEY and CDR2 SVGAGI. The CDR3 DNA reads TGTGCCAGCAGTCGTAGCGGTCCTTCCTACGAGCAGTACTTC. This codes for CASSRSGPSYEQYF.

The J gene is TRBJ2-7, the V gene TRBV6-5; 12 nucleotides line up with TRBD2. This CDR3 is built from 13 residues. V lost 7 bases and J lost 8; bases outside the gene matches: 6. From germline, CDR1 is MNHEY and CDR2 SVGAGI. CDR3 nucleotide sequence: TGTGCCAGCAAGAGGACTAGCGGGGTGCAGCAGTACTTC. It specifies CASKRTSGVQQYF.

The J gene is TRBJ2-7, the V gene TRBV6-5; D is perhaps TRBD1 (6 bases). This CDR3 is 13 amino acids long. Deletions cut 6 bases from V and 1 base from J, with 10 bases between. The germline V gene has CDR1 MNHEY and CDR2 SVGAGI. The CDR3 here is CASSPRGSYEQYF. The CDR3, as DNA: TGTGCCAGCAGCCCCAGGGGTTCCTACGAGCAGTACTTC.

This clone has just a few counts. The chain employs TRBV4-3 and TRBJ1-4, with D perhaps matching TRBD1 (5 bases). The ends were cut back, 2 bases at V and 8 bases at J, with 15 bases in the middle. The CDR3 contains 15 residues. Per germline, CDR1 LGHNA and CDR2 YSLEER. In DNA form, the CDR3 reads TGCGCCAGCAGCCAATTTGGGGGGTTAGACGAAAAACTGTTTTTT. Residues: CASSQFGGLDEKLFF.